This TCR beta chain was sequenced during a study of OX40 agonist ivuxolimab in advanced cancers. Study summary: Enrolled patients in dose escalation had cancers that were hepatocellular carcinoma, melanoma, renal cell or head and neck cancer. Whole-study results and caveats: Among some nonresponders, normalized T-cell clonal expansion was also low.

As concerns this clone: Its target is not known.

Using immunoSEQ multiplex PCR, the repertoire was profiled, and TCRdb retains in-frame clones only, with some absent. The table has approximately 65,000 clones, about 82% seen once. Germline CDR1 reads SNHLY; CDR2 reads FYNNEI. V shed 0 bases and J 5 bases; nucleotides not matched to a gene: 6. There are 15 residues in the CDR3. This chain joins TRBV2 and TRBJ2-5, with 7 bases fitting TRBD1. The receptor's source is an adult with an advanced solid tumor such as melanoma, head and neck, liver or kidney cancer. The source was CD4+ or CD8+ T cells sorted from blood, collected in a trial of the OX40 agonist ivuxolimab. The CDR3 DNA follows: TGTGCCAGCAGTGAAGCGCCAAGGGGACAGGAGACCCAGTACTTC. This sequence encodes CASSEAPRGQETQYF. The whole variable domain, remainder taken from reference TRBV2 and TRBJ2-5, is EPEVTQTPSHQVTQMGQEVILRCVPISNHLYFYWYRQILGQKVEFLVSFYNNEISEKSEIFDDQFSVERPDGSNFTLKIRSTKLEDSAMYFCASSEAPRGQETQYFGPGTRLLVL.